This note documents a single T cell receptor beta chain sequence. Measured with immunoSEQ multiplex PCR; TCRdb has only the in-frame clones, and not every one. The table lists around 110,000 clones, roughly 89% of them singletons. The sample comes from a study of T cell changes during pregnancy in multiple sclerosis. The source material was peripheral blood, sampled before pregnancy. This TCR was sampled from a female donor with multiple sclerosis, enrolled in a pregnancy study.

CDR3 sequence (DNA): TGTGCCAGCAGCCAAGGGCAGGGATTGGGGACCGGGGAGCTGTTTTTT. Translating it yields CASSQGQGLGTGELFF. The V and J genes are TRBV4-2 and TRBJ2-2, with D perhaps TRBD1 (5 bases). The V end was cut by 1 base, the J end by 5 bases, with 14 bases between. This CDR3 region has 16 residues. The germline gives CDR1 LGHNA, CDR2 YNFKEQ.